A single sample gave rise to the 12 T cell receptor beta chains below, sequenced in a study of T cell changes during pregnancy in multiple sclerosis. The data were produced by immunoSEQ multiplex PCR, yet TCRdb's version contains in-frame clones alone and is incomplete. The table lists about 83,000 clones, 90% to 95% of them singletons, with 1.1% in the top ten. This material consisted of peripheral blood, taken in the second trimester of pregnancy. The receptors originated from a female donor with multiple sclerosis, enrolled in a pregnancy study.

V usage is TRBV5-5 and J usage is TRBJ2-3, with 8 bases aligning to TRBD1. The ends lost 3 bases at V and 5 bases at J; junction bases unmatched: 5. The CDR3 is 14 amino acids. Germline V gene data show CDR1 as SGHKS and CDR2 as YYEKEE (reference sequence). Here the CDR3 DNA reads TGTGCCAGCAGCTCAGAACAGGGGGTAGATACGCAGTATTTT. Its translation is CASSSEQGVDTQYF.

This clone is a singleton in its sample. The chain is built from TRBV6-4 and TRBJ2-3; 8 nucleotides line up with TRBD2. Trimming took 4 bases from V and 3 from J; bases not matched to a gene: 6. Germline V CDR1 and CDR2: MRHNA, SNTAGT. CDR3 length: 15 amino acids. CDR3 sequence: CASSAQREPTDTQYF. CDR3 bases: TGTGCCAGCAGTGCCCAGCGGGAGCCTACAGATACGCAGTATTTT.

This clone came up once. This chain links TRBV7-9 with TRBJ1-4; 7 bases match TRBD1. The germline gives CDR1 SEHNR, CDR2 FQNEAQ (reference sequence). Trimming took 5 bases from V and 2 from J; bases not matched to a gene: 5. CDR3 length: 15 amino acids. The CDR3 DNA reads TGTGCCAGCAGCCCAGACAGGGTTACTAATGAAAAACTGTTTTTT. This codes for CASSPDRVTNEKLFF. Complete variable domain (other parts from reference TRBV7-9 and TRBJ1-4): DTGVSQNPRHKITKRGQNVTFRCDPISEHNRLYWYRQTLGQGPEFLTYFQNEAQLEKSRLLSDRFSAERPKGSFSTLEIQRTEQGDSAMYLCASSPDRVTNEKLFFGSGTQLSVL.

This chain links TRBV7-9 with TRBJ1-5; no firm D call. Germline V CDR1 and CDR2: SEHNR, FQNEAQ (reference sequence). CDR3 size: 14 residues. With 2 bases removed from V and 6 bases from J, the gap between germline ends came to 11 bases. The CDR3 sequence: CASSLFGEGQPQHF. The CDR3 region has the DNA TGTGCCAGCAGCTTATTCGGGGAGGGTCAGCCCCAGCATTTT. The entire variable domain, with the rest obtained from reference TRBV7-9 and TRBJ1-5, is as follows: DTGVSQNPRHKITKRGQNVTFRCDPISEHNRLYWYRQTLGQGPEFLTYFQNEAQLEKSRLLSDRFSAERPKGSFSTLEIQRTEQGDSAMYLCASSLFGEGQPQHFGDGTRLSIL.

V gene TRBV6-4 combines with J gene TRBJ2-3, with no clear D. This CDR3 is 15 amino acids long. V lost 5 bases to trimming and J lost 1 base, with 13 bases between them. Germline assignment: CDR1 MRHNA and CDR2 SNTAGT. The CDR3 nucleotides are TGTGCCAGCAGTCCCAGTACCTTCGGCACAGATACGCAGTATTTT. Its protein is CASSPSTFGTDTQYF.

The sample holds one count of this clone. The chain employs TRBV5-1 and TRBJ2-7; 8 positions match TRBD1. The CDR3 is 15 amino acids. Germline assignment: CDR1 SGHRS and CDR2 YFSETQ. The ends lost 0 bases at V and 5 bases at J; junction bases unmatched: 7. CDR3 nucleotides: TGCGCCAGCAGCTTGGGACAGGGGACGGTAAACGAGCAGTACTTC. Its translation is CASSLGQGTVNEQYF.

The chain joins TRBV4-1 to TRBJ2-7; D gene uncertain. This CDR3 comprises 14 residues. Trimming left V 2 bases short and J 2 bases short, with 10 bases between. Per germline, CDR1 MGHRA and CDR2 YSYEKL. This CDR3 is CASSQFTAPYEQYF. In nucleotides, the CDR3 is TGCGCCAGCAGCCAATTCACTGCCCCCTACGAGCAGTACTTC.

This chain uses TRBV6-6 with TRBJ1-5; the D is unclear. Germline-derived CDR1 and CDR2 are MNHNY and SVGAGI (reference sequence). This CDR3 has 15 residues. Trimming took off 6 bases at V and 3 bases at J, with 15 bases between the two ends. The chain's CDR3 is CASSQSGGYNQPQHF. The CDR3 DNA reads TGTGCCAGCAGCCAATCCGGAGGGTACAATCAGCCCCAGCATTTT.

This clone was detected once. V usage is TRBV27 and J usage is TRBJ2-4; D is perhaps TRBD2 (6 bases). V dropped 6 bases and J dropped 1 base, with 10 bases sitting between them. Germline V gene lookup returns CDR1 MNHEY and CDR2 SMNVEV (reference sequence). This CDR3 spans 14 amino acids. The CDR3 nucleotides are TGTGCCAGCAGACTCGGAGGGGCCAAAAACATTCAGTACTTC. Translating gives CASRLGGAKNIQYF.

The CDR3 bases are TGTGCCAGTAGTATAGTGAGGGGGACAGGGGGCAATGTGAACACTGAAGCTTTCTTT. Encoded protein: CASSIVRGTGGNVNTEAFF. The rearrangement uses TRBV19 and TRBJ1-1; 12 bases are a match to TRBD1. From germline, CDR1 is LNHDA and CDR2 SQIVND (reference sequence). J was trimmed by 0 bases and V by 1 base; bases with no gene match: 9. CDR3 length: 19 residues.

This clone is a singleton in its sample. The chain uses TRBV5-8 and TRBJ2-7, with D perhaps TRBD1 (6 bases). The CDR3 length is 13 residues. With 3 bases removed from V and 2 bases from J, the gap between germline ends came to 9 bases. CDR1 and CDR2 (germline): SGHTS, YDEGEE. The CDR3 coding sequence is TGTGCCAGCAGCTCAGGGGATCCCTACGAGCAGTACTTC. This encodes CASSSGDPYEQYF.

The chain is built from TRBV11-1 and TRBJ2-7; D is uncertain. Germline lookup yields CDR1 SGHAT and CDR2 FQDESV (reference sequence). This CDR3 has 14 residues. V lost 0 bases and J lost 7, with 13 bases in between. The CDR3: CASSLALRSWEQYF. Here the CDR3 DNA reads TGTGCCAGCAGCTTAGCGTTACGCAGTTGGGAGCAGTACTTC. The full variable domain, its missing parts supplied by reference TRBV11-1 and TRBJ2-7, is EAEVAQSPRYKITEKSQAVAFWCDPISGHATLYWYRQILGQGPELLVQFQDESVVDDSQLPKDRFSAERLKGVDSTLKIQPAELGDSAMYLCASSLALRSWEQYFGPGTRLTVT.